The source of this T cell receptor (beta chain) is a study of cytomegalovirus exposure and HLA in healthy donors. Amplification used 60 Vbeta primers and 13 Jbeta primers. The repertoire was sequenced with immunoSEQ multiplex PCR; TCRdb's copy has only in-frame clones and lacks some. The sample contains approximately 150,000 clones, around 80% of which appear only once. The germline V gene has CDR1 ENHRY and CDR2 SYGVKD. This CDR3 comprises 12 residues. V lost 6 bases and J 6 bases, leaving 8 bases between the germline ends. V usage is TRBV10-3 and J usage is TRBJ1-4; D gene ambiguous. The clonotype was recovered from a man aged 35 to 55 in good health and CMV-seronegative. Specimen: PBMCs. The DNA of the CDR3 is TGTGCCATCAGGGGAGACCATGAAAAACTGTTTTTT. Translating it yields CAIRGDHEKLFF.